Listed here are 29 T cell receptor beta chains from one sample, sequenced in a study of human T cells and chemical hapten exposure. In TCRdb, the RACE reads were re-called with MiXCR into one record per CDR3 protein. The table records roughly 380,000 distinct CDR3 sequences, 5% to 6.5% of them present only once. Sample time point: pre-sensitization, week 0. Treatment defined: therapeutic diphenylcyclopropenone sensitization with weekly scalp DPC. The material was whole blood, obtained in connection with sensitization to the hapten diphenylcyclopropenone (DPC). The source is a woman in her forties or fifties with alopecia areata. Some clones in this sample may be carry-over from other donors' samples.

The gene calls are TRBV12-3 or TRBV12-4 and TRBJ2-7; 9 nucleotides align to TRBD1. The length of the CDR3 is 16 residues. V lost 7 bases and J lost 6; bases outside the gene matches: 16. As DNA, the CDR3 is TGTGCCAGCAAAGGACAGGGGAAAGGCTGGGCGCGCGAGCAGTACTTC. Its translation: CASKGQGKGWAREQYF.

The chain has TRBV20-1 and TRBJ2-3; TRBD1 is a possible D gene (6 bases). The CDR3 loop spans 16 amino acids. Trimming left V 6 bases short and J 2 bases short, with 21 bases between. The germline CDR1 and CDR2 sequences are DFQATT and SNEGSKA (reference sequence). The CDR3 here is CSARGSGPLPTDTQYF. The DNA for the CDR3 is TGCAGTGCCAGGGGAAGCGGACCACTCCCCACAGATACGCAGTATTTT.

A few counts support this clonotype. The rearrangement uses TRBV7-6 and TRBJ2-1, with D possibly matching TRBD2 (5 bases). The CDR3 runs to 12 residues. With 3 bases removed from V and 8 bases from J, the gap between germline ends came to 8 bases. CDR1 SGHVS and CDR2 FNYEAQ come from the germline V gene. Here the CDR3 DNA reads TGTGCCAGCAGCTTCCTTAGCGATGAGCAGTTCTTC. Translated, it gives CASSFLSDEQFF.

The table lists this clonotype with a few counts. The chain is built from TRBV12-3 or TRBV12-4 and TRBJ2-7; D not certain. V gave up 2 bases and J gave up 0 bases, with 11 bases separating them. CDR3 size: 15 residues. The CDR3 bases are TGTGCCAGCAGTTTATCAGCCCCGAGCTCCTACGAGCAGTACTTC. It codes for CASSLSAPSSYEQYF.

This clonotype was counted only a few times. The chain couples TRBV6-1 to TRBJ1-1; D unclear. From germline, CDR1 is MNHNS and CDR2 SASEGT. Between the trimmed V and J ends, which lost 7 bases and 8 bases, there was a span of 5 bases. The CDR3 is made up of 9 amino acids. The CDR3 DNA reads TGTGCCAGCAAAGGGGAAGCTTTCTTT. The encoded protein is CASKGEAFF.

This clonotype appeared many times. CDR3 loop: CASSPHWGGADEQFF. The CDR3 DNA follows: TGTGCCAGCAGCCCCCACTGGGGAGGGGCGGATGAGCAGTTCTTC. V is TRBV7-2 and J is TRBJ2-1; 7 bases agree with TRBD2. This CDR3 is built from 15 residues. The ends lost 5 bases at V and 8 bases at J; junction bases unmatched: 12. Germline V gene lookup returns CDR1 SGHTA and CDR2 FQGNSA. Full variable domain (outside the CDR3, taken from reference TRBV7-2 and TRBJ2-1): GAGVSQSPSNKVTEKGKDVELRCDPISGHTALYWYRQSLGQGLEFLIYFQGNSAPDKSGLPSDRFSAERTGGSVSTLTIQRTQQEDSAVYLCASSPHWGGADEQFFGPGTRLTVL.

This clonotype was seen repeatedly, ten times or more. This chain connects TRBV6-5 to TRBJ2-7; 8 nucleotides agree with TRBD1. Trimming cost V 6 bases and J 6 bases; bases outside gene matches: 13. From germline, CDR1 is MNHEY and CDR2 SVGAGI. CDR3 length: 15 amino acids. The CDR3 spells CASRNSGGVLSEQYF. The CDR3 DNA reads TGTGCCAGCAGGAACTCAGGGGGCGTCCTCTCCGAGCAGTACTTC.

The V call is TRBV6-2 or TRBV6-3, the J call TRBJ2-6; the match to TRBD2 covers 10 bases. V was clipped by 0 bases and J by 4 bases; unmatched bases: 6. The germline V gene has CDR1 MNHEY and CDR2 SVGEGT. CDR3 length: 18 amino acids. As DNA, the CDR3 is TGTGCCAGCAGTTACTCGAGCGGGAGGGCCCCAGGGGCCAACGTCCTGACTTTC. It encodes CASSYSSGRAPGANVLTF.

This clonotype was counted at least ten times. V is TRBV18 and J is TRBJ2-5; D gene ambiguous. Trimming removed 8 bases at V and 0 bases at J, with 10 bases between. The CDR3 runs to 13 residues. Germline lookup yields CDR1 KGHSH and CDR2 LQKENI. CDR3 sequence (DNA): TGTGCCAGCCTACATTCGTACCAAGAGACCCAGTACTTC. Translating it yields CASLHSYQETQYF. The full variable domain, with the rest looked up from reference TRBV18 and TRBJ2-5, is NAGVMQNPRHLVRRRGQEARLRCSPMKGHSHVYWYRQLPEEGLKFMVYLQKENIIDESGMPKERFSAEFPKEGPSILRIQQVVRGDSAAYFCASLHSYQETQYFGPGTRLLVL.

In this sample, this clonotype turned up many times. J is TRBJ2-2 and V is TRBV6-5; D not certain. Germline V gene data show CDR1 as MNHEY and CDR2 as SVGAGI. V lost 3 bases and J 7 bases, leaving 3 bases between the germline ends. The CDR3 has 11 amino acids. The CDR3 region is CASSYNGELFF. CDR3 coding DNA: TGTGCCAGCAGTTATAACGGGGAGCTGTTTTTT.

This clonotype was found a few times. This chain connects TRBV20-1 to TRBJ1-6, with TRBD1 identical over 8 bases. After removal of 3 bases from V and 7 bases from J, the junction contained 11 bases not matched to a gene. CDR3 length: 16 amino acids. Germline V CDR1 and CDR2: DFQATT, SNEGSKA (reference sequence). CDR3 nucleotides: TGCAGTGCTAGGGGGGCAGGGGGCTTTGGAAATTCACCCCTCCACTTT. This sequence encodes CSARGAGGFGNSPLHF.

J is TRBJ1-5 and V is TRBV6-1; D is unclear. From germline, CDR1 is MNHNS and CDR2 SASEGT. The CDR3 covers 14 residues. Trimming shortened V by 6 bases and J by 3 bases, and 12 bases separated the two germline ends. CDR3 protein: CASRSDLDNQPQHF. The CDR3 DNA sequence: TGTGCCAGCAGATCGGACCTAGACAATCAGCCCCAGCATTTT.

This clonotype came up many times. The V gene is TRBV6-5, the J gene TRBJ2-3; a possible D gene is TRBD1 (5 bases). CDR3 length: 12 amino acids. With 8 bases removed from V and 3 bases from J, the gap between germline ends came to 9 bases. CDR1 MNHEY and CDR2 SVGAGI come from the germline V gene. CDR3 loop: CASGQGTDTQYF. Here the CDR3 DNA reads TGTGCCAGCGGCCAGGGAACAGATACGCAGTATTTT.

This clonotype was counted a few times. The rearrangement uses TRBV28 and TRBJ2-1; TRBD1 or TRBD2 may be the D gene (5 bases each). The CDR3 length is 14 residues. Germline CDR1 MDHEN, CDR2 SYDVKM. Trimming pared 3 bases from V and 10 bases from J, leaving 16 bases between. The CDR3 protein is CASSFPRGSGEQFF. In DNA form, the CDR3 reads TGTGCCAGCAGTTTTCCCCGGGGCTCCGGGGAGCAGTTCTTC.

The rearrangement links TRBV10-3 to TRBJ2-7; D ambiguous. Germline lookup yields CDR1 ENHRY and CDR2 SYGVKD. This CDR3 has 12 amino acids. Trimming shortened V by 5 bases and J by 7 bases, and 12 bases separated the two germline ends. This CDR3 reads CAISPTPWEQYF. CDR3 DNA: TGTGCCATCAGTCCGACACCCTGGGAGCAGTACTTC.

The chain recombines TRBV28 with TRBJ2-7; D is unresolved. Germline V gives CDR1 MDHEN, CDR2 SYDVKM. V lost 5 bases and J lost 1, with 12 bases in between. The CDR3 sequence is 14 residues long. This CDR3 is CASSAPRNSYEQYF. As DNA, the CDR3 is TGTGCCAGCAGTGCCCCTCGAAATTCCTACGAGCAGTACTTC.

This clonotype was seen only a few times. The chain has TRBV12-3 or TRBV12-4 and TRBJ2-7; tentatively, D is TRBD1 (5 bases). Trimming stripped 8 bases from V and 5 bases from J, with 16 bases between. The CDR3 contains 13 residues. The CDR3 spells CASGPSGIHEQYF. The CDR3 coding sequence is TGTGCCAGCGGCCCCTCAGGGATCCACGAGCAGTACTTC.

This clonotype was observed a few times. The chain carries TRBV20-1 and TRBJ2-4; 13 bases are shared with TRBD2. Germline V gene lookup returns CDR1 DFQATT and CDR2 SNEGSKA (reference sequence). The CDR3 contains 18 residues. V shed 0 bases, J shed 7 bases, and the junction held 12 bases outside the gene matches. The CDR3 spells CSARDSGTSGKEGNIQYF. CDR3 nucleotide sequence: TGCAGTGCTAGAGATAGCGGGACTAGCGGGAAAGAGGGGAACATTCAGTACTTC.

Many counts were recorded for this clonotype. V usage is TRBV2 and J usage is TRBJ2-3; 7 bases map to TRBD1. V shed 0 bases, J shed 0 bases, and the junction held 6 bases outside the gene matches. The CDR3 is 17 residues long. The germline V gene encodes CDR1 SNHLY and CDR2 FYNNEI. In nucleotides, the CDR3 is TGTGCCAGCAGTGAAGCGCTTGGACAGGCTAGCACAGATACGCAGTATTTT. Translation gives CASSEALGQASTDTQYF.

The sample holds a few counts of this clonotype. CDR3 region: CASSLQGRFGNYGYTF. The CDR3 region has the DNA TGTGCCAGCAGCCTACAGGGGAGATTCGGGAACTATGGCTACACCTTC. V and J are TRBV28 and TRBJ1-2; 7 nucleotides align to TRBD1. V lost 6 bases to trimming and J lost 2 bases; unmatched junction nucleotides: 12. Germline CDR1 and CDR2: MDHEN and SYDVKM. The CDR3 runs 16 residues.

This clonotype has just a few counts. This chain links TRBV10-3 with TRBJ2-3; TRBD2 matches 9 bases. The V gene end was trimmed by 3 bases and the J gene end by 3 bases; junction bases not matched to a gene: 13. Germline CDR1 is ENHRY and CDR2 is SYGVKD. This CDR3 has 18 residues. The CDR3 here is CAISEFAGGPLTTDTQYF. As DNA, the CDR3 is TGTGCCATCAGTGAATTCGCGGGAGGGCCTCTCACGACAGATACGCAGTATTTT.

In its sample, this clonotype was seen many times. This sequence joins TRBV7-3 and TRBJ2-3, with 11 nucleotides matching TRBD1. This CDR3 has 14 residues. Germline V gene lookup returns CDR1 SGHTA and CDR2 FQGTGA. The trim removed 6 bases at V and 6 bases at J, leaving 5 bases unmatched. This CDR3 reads CASSRTGGADTQYF. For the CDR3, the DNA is TGTGCCAGCAGTAGGACAGGGGGCGCGGATACGCAGTATTTT.

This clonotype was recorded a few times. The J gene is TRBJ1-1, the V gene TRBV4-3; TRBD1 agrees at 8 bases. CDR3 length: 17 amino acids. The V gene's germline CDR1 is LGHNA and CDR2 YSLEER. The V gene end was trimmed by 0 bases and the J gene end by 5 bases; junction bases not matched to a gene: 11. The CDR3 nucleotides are TGCGCCAGCAGCCAAGAGATGTGGCAGGGGGCGAAGACTGAAGCTTTCTTT. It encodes CASSQEMWQGAKTEAFF.

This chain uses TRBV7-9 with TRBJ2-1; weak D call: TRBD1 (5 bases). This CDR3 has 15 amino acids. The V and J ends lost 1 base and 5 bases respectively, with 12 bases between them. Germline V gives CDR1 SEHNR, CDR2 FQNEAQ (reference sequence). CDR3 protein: CASSLEGIWDNEQFF. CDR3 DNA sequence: TGTGCCAGCAGCTTAGAGGGGATTTGGGACAATGAGCAGTTCTTC.

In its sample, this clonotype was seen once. CDR3 region: CASSLYAFPGSNQPQHF. CDR3 nucleotide sequence: TGTGCCAGCAGCTTATATGCATTTCCTGGCTCCAATCAGCCCCAGCATTTT. The J gene is TRBJ1-5, the V gene TRBV7-6; D gene unclear. From germline, CDR1 is SGHVS and CDR2 FNYEAQ. Trimming took off 2 bases at V and 3 bases at J, with 17 bases between the two ends. This CDR3 has 17 amino acids.

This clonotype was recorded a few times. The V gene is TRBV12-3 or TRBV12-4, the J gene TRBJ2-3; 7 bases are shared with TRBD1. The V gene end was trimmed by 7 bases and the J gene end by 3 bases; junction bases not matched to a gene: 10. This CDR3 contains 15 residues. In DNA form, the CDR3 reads TGTGCCAGCACGGTCAGGACAGGCGGTACAGATACGCAGTATTTT. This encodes CASTVRTGGTDTQYF.

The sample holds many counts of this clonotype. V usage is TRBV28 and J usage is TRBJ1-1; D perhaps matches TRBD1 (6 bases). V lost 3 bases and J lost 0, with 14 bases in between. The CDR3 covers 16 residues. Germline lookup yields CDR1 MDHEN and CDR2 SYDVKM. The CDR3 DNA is TGTGCCAGCAGTTTCGGGGGGGGCCCGATGAACACTGAAGCTTTCTTT. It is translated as CASSFGGGPMNTEAFF.

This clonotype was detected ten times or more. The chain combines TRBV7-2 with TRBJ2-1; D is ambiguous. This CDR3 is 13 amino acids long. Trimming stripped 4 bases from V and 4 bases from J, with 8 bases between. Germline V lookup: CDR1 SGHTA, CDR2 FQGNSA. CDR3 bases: TGTGCCAGCAGCTCCGAAATTTACAATGAGCAGTTCTTC. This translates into CASSSEIYNEQFF. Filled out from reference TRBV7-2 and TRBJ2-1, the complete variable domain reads GAGVSQSPSNKVTEKGKDVELRCDPISGHTALYWYRQSLGQGLEFLIYFQGNSAPDKSGLPSDRFSAERTGGSVSTLTIQRTQQEDSAVYLCASSSEIYNEQFFGPGTRLTVL.

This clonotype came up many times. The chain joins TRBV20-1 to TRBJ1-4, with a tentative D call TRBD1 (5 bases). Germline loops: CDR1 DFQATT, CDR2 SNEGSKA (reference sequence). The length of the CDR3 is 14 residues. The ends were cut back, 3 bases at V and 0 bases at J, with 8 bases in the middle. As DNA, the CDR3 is TGCAGTGCTAGCGACAGCGCAACTAATGAAAAACTGTTTTTT. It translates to CSASDSATNEKLFF.